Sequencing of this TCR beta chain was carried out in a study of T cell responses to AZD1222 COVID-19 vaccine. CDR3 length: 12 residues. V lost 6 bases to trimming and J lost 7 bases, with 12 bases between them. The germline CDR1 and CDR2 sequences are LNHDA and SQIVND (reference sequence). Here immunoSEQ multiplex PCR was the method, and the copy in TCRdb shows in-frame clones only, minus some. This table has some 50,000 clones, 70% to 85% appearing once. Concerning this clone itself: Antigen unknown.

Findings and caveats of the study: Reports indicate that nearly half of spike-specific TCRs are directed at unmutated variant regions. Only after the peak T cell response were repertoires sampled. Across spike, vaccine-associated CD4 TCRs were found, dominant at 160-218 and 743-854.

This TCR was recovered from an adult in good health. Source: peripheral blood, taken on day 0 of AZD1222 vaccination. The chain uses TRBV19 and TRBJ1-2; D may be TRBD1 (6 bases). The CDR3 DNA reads TGTGCCAGTAGCCCAACAGGGTCTGGCTACACCTTC. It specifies CASSPTGSGYTF.